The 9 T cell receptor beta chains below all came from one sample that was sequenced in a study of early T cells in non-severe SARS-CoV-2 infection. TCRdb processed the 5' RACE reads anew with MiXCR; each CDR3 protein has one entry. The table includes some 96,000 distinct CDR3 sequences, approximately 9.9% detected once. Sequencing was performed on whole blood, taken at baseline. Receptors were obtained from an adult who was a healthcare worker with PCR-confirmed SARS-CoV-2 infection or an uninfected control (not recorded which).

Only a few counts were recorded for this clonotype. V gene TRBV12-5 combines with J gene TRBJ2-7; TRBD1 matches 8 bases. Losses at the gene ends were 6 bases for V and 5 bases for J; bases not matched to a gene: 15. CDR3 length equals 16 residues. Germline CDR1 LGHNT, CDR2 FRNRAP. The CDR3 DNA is TGTGCTAGTGGGAAAGGACAGGGCGAAGTATTTCACGAGCAGTACTTC. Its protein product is CASGKGQGEVFHEQYF.

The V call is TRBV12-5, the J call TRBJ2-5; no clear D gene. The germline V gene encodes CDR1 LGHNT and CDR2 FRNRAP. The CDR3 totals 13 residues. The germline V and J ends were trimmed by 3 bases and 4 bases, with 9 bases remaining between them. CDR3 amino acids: CASGLGVGETQYF. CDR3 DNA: TGTGCTAGTGGTTTAGGCGTCGGAGAGACCCAGTACTTC.

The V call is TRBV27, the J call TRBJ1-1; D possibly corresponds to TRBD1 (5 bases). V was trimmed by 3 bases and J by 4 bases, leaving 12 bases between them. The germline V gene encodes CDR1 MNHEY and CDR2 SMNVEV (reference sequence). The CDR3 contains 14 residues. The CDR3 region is CASSLAGRATEAFF. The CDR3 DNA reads TGTGCCAGCAGTTTGGCAGGGAGAGCCACTGAAGCTTTCTTT.

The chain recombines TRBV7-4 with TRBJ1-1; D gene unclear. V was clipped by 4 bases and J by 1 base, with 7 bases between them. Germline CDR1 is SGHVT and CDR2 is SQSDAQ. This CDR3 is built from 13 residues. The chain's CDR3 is CASSWRANTEAFF. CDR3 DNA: TGTGCCAGCAGCTGGAGGGCGAACACTGAAGCTTTCTTT. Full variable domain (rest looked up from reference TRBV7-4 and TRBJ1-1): GAGVSQSPRYKVAKRGRDVALRCDSISGHVTLYWYRQTLGQGSEVLTYSQSDAQRDKSGRPSGRFSAERPERSVSTLKIQRTEQGDSAVYLCASSWRANTEAFFGQGTRLTVV.

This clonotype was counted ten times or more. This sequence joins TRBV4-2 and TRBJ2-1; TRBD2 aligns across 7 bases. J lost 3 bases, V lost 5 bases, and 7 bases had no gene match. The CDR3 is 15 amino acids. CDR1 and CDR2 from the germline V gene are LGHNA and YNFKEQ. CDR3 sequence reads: CASSGIGGGYNEQFF. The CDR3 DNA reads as TGTGCCAGCAGCGGGATTGGCGGGGGCTACAATGAGCAGTTCTTC.

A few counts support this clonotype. The CDR3 nucleotides read TGCGCCAGCAGCCACGAGGGGGCGATGGGCGAGCAGTACTTC. As protein: CASSHEGAMGEQYF. The V and J genes are TRBV4-1 and TRBJ2-7, with 7 bases that match TRBD1. Germline assignment: CDR1 MGHRA and CDR2 YSYEKL. The trim removed 3 bases at V and 6 bases at J, leaving 8 bases unmatched. This CDR3 is built from 14 residues.

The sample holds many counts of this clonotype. The CDR3 sequence: CASSIERGRGNQPQHF. For the CDR3, the DNA is TGTGCCAGTAGTATAGAAAGGGGGAGAGGGAATCAGCCCCAGCATTTT. The chain uses TRBV19 and TRBJ1-5; possibly TRBD1 for D (6 bases). Looked up from germline, CDR1 is LNHDA and CDR2 is SQIVND (reference sequence). Trimming stripped 0 bases from V and 4 bases from J, with 13 bases between. This CDR3 has 16 residues.

The CDR3 DNA reads as TGTGCCAGCAGCCAAGGCCCCGGGACAGGGGGCCGGGATACGCAGTATTTT. Translating it yields CASSQGPGTGGRDTQYF. V and J are TRBV4-2 and TRBJ2-3, with 12 positions matching TRBD1. J lost 6 bases, V lost 1 base, and 8 bases had no gene match. This CDR3 has 17 residues. CDR1 and CDR2 (germline): LGHNA, YNFKEQ.

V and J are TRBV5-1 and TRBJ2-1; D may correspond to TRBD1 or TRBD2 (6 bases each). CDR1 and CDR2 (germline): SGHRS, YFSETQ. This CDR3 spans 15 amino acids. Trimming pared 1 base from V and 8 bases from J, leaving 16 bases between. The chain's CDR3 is CASSLRAGSGDEQFF. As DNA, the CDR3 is TGCGCCAGCAGCTTGCGAGCGGGCTCAGGGGATGAGCAGTTCTTC.